This T cell receptor beta chain was recovered during a study of CD8 T cells in ankylosing spondylitis. General study findings and limits: It was reported that disease-linked clones were significantly enriched in matched ankylosing spondylitis synovial fluid. Relatively rare in peripheral blood, disease-linked clones were also CD8+. For ankylosing spondylitis blood, a TCR beta motif of fewer than 10 highly homologous variants appeared characteristic.

Of note for this clonotype: Its cognate antigen is unknown.

The J segment lost 2 bases and the V segment lost 0 bases, leaving 7 bases of the junction unmatched. Germline loops: CDR1 DFQATT, CDR2 SNEGSKA (reference sequence). The CDR3 is 15 residues long. Quantitative 5'-RACE was performed with molecular barcodes, and it yielded the TCR beta libraries. Each CDR3 protein is one row after TCRdb ran MiXCR on the 5' RACE reads. The sample includes about 500,000 distinct CDR3 sequences, about 5.7% of them seen just once. Sequencing was carried out using blood, either unsorted or a sorted T cell fraction (not recorded which). The receptor comes from a male donor with ankylosing spondylitis. The rearrangement links TRBV20-1 to TRBJ2-7, with 7 bases fitting TRBD2. CDR3 coding DNA: TGCAGTGCTAGAGATTTCCGGACTAGAACCTACGAGCAGTACTTC. Encoded protein: CSARDFRTRTYEQYF.